The present T cell receptor (beta chain) was sequenced within a study of T cell changes during pregnancy in multiple sclerosis (dated by TCRdb to about 2019). Describing the broader study: Changes in the T cell repertoire over the course of pregnancy were examined in this study in women with multiple sclerosis.

Library generation was performed with the immunoSEQ multiplex PCR assay. Sourced from immuneACCESS, this table was stored by TCRdb with only in-frame sequences that have V and J called. A share of the clones is absent; for the studies checked, an unresolved V gene accounts for under half, and the remainder has no known explanation. The sample yields 79,000 or so clones; about 92% were counted once. The ten largest clones represent around 0.2% of the sample. V gives up 0 bases and J gives up 12 bases, and the segment between their germline ends measures 6 bases. The CDR3 spans 10 residues, from the cysteine through the phenylalanine. CDR3 DNA is the only sequence kept; it has 30 bases, read in frame from the first base. CDR1 and CDR2 are drawn from the germline V gene (reference sequence): LNHNV, YYDKDF. A word on this clone: Which antigen it targets is not known. Per-base qualities were not stored, and no clone one base away is much larger.

This sequence was found in a female donor with multiple sclerosis, enrolled in a pregnancy study. Source: CD4+ T cells from peripheral blood mononuclear cells, taken before pregnancy. Rearrangement joined TRBV15 to TRBJ2-7; the D gene cannot be named for sure. The DNA sequence is TGTGCCACCAGCAGAGATTGGCCGTACTTC. This sequence encodes CATSRDWPYF.